Following are 14 T cell receptor beta chains from one sample sequenced in a study of circulating and synovial CD4+ cells in juvenile arthritis. Profiled with immunoSEQ multiplex PCR; TCRdb holds only in-frame clones, not every one. The sample includes about 33,000 clones, nearly 95% seen only once; the top ten take about 0.15%. The sample consisted of CD4+ T cells from blood. These receptor sequences come from a human donor with juvenile idiopathic arthritis.

The chain uses TRBV4-1 and TRBJ2-5; 9 bases are shared with TRBD2. Trimming cost V 1 base and J 4 bases; bases outside gene matches: 7. The CDR3 covers 16 residues. Germline V CDR1 and CDR2: MGHRA, YSYEKL. The CDR3 protein is CASSQVPAGGPETQYF. For the CDR3, the DNA is TGCGCCAGCAGCCAAGTGCCAGCGGGGGGCCCAGAGACCCAGTACTTC.

This clone is a singleton in its sample. V and J are TRBV28 and TRBJ2-7; TRBD1 matches 7 bases. After removal of 3 bases from V and 2 bases from J, the junction contained 4 bases not matched to a gene. The CDR3 totals 14 residues. Looked up from germline, CDR1 is MDHEN and CDR2 is SYDVKM. CDR3 nucleotides: TGTGCCAGCAGTTTGGGGGACAGCCCCTACGAGCAGTACTTC. Encoded protein: CASSLGDSPYEQYF.

The chain links TRBV7-3 to TRBJ1-1; TRBD1 is a possible D gene (6 bases). Germline loops: CDR1 SGHTA, CDR2 FQGTGA. Trimming took 3 bases from V and 2 from J, leaving 10 bases between them. CDR3 size: 14 residues. CDR3 in amino acids: CASSLGTPNTEAFF. For the CDR3, the DNA is TGTGCCAGCAGCTTGGGGACACCTAACACTGAAGCTTTCTTT.

In this sample, this clone turned up once. The rearrangement uses TRBV18 and TRBJ1-3, with unresolved D. This CDR3 has 13 residues. Germline V gene sequence: CDR1 KGHSH, CDR2 LQKENI. V was pared by 10 bases and J by 1 base, with 11 bases between. CDR3 DNA sequence: TGTGCCACCACACCCAATTCTGGAAACACCATATATTTT. Translation gives CATTPNSGNTIYF.

The chain carries TRBV6-5 and TRBJ2-3; perhaps TRBD1 as D (5 bases). V lost 5 bases to trimming and J lost 3 bases, with 15 bases between them. Germline V gene data show CDR1 as MNHEY and CDR2 as SVGAGI. The CDR3 is made up of 15 amino acids. CDR3 nucleotides: TGTGCCAGCAGTCCCCAGGGATCGGAAACAGATACGCAGTATTTT. It is translated as CASSPQGSETDTQYF.

This clone was recorded only once. V is TRBV7-2 and J is TRBJ2-7, with 9 positions matching TRBD2. V lost 5 bases, J lost 2 bases, and 7 bases stayed unmatched. Germline CDR1 SGHTA, CDR2 FQGNSA. The CDR3 sequence is 15 residues long. The CDR3 spells CASSPPGTSPYEQYF. The CDR3 region has the DNA TGTGCCAGCAGCCCGCCCGGGACTAGCCCCTACGAGCAGTACTTC. Filled out from reference TRBV7-2 and TRBJ2-7, the complete variable domain reads GAGVSQSPSNKVTEKGKDVELRCDPISGHTALYWYRQSLGQGLEFLIYFQGNSAPDKSGLPSDRFSAERTGGSVSTLTIQRTQQEDSAVYLCASSPPGTSPYEQYFGPGTRLTVT.

The genes are TRBV7-2 and TRBJ1-2; a weak D match, TRBD1 (6 bases). Looked up from germline, CDR1 is SGHTA and CDR2 is FQGNSA. This CDR3 is 13 amino acids long. Deletions cut 3 bases from V and 8 bases from J, with 13 bases between. Written as DNA, the CDR3 is TGTGCCAGCAGCTTCGGGCACAGGGAAGGCTACACCTTC. Translating gives CASSFGHREGYTF.

For this clone: Its ends do not fully match the called genes, so a read error is possible. Other DNA sequences of this sample code for an identical CDR3. The rearrangement links TRBV10-3 to TRBJ1-6; perhaps TRBD1 as D (6 bases). Germline V CDR1 and CDR2: ENHRY, SYGVKD. The CDR3 totals 15 residues. Written as DNA, the CDR3 is TGTGCCATCAGTGGCACCAGGACAGATAATTCCCCCCTCCACTTT. Its protein is CAISGTRTDNSPLHF.

This clone was observed a single time. The gene calls are TRBV28 and TRBJ1-1, with TRBD1 matching 9 bases. The CDR3 extends over 16 amino acids. The germline V gene has CDR1 MDHEN and CDR2 SYDVKM. Losses at the gene ends were 6 bases for V and 1 base for J; bases not matched to a gene: 9. CDR3 in DNA: TGTGCCAGCAGGTATACTCCGGGACAGGGGAACACTGAAGCTTTCTTT. Translation: CASRYTPGQGNTEAFF.

The rearrangement joins TRBV15 to TRBJ2-7; tentative D call: TRBD1 (5 bases). The length of the CDR3 is 14 residues. The germline V gene has CDR1 LNHNV and CDR2 YYDKDF (reference sequence). Deletions cut 0 bases from V and 2 bases from J, with 8 bases between. CDR3 in DNA: TGTGCCACCAGCAGAGAAACAGGAGCCTACGAGCAGTACTTC. It encodes CATSRETGAYEQYF.

This clone has only one observation. The genes are TRBV27 and TRBJ2-1; 8 nucleotides match TRBD1. The CDR3 contains 15 residues. CDR1 and CDR2 (germline): MNHEY, SMNVEV (reference sequence). V lost 5 bases to trimming and J lost 5 bases; unmatched junction nucleotides: 8. The CDR3 nucleotides are TGTGCCAGCAGTACCCGGGACAGGAAGAACAATGAGCAGTTCTTC. Translating it yields CASSTRDRKNNEQFF.

About this clone itself: This sample also contains other DNA sequences that code for the same CDR3. CDR3 loop: CASSLVPGNNSPLHF. CDR3 coding DNA: TGCGCCAGCAGCTTGGTCCCAGGGAATAATTCACCCCTCCACTTT. The chain links TRBV5-1 to TRBJ1-6; tentative D call: TRBD1 (5 bases). Looked up from germline, CDR1 is SGHRS and CDR2 is YFSETQ. The CDR3 consists of 15 residues. With 0 bases removed from V and 5 bases from J, the gap between germline ends came to 9 bases.

The chain combines TRBV28 with TRBJ1-3; TRBD1 matches 7 bases. The trim removed 10 bases at V and 5 bases at J, leaving 5 bases unmatched. The CDR3 length is 12 residues. In germline, CDR1 is MDHEN, CDR2 SYDVKM. The CDR3 sequence: CATYRGRNTIYF. Here the CDR3 DNA reads TGTGCCACATACAGGGGTCGAAACACCATATATTTT.

The chain uses TRBV6-1 and TRBJ1-2, with D unresolved. Germline CDR1 MNHNS, CDR2 SASEGT. The CDR3 totals 14 residues. Trimming pared 10 bases from V and 6 bases from J, leaving 21 bases between. CDR3 loop: CATESGGVADGYTF. The CDR3 nucleotides are TGTGCCACCGAGTCCGGTGGGGTAGCGGATGGCTACACCTTC.